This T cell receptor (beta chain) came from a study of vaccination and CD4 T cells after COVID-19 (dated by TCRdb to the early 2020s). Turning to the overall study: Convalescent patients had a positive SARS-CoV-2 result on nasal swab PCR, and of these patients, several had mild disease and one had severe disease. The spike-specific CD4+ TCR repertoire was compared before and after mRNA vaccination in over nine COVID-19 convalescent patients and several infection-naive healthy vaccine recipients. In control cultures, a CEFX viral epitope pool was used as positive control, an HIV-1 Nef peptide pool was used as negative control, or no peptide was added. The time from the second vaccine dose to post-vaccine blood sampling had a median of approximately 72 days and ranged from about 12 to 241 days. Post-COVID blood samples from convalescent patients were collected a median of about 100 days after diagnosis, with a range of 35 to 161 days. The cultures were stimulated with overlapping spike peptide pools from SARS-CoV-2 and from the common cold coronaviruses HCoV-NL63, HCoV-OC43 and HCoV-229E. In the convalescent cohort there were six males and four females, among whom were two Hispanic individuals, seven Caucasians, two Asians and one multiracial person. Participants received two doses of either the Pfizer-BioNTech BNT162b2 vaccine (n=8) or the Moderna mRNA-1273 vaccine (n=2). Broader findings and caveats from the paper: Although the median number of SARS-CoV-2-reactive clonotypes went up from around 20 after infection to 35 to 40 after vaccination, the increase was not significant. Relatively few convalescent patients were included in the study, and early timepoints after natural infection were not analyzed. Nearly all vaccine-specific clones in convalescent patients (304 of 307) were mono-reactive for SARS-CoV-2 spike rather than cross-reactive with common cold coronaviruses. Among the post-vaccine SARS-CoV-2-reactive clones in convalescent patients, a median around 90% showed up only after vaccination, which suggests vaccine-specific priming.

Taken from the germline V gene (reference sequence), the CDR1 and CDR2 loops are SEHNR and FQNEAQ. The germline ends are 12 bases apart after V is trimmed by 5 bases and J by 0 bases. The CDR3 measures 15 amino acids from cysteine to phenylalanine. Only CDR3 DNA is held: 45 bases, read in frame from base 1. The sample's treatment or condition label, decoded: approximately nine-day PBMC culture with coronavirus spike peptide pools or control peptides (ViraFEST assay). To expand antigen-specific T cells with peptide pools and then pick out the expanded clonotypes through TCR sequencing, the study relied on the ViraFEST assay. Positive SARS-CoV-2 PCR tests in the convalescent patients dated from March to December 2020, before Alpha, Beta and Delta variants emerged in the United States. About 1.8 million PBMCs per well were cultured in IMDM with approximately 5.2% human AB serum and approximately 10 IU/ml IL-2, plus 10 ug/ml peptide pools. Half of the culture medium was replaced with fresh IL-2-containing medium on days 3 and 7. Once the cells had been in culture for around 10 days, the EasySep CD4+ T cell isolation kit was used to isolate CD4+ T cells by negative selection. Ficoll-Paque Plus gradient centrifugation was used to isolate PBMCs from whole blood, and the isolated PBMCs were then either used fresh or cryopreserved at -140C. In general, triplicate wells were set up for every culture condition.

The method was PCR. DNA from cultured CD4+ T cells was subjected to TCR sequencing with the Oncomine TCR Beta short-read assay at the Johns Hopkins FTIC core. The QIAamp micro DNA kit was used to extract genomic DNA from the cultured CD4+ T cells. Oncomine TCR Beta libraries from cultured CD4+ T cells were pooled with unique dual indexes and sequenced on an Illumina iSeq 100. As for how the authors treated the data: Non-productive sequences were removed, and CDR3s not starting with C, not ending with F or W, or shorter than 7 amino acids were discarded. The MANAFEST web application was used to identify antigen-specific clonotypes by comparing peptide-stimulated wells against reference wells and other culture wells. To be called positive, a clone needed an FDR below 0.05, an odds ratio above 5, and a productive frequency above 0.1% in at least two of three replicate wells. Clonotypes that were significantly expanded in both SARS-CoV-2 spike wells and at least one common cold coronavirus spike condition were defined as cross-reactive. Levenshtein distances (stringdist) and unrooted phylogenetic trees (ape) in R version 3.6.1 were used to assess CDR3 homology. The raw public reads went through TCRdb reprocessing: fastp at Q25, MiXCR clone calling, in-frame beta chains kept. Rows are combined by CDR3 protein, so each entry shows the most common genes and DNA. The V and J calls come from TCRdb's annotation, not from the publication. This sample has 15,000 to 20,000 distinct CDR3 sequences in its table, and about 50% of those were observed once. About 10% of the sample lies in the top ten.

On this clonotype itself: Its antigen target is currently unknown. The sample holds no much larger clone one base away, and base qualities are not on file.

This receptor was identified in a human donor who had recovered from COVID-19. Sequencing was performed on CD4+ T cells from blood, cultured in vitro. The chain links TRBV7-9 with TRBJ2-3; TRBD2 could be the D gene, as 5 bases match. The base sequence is TGTGCCAGCAGCCGTCGACTACCAAGCACAGATACGCAGTATTTT. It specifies CASSRRLPSTDTQYF.